These 31 T cell receptor beta chains were sequenced from one sample in a study of CD8 T cells in ankylosing spondylitis. TCRdb re-called the 5' RACE reads through MiXCR, storing one row per CDR3 protein. The sample has around 130,000 distinct CDR3 sequences, roughly 6.6% seen once. Source material: blood, either unsorted or a sorted T cell fraction (not recorded which). The receptors shown here come from a male donor with ankylosing spondylitis or in good health (not recorded which).

This clonotype was picked up many times. V usage is TRBV20-1 and J usage is TRBJ2-1; a possible D gene is TRBD2 (6 bases). The CDR3 is 15 amino acids. Looked up from germline, CDR1 is DFQATT and CDR2 is SNEGSKA (reference sequence). V lost 0 bases and J 1 base, leaving 10 bases between the germline ends. The chain's CDR3 is CSARDGRQSYNEQFF. For the CDR3, the DNA is TGCAGTGCTAGAGATGGGAGGCAGTCCTACAATGAGCAGTTCTTC.

This clonotype was seen many times. The rearrangement links TRBV20-1 to TRBJ1-2; no firm D call. The CDR3 totals 15 residues. CDR1 and CDR2 from the germline V gene are DFQATT and SNEGSKA (reference sequence). V lost 0 bases, J lost 4 bases, and 15 bases lay in between. The DNA for the CDR3 is TGCAGTGCTAGAGATTTGCAACCCGCTGGCTATGGCTACACCTTC. Encoded protein: CSARDLQPAGYGYTF.

This clonotype was picked up many times. The chain is built from TRBV6-5 and TRBJ2-7; unclear D gene. This CDR3 is 15 amino acids long. The germline CDR1 and CDR2 sequences are MNHEY and SVGAGI. Trimming removed 4 bases from V and 2 bases from J, with 15 bases in between. The CDR3 bases are TGTGCCAGCAGTTCCCCGGACGGTATTCCCTACGAGCAGTACTTC. Translating gives CASSSPDGIPYEQYF.

This clonotype was picked up many times. The rearrangement joins TRBV5-1 to TRBJ2-2; 8 positions agree with TRBD1. The V gene end was trimmed by 0 bases and the J gene end by 3 bases; junction bases not matched to a gene: 4. This CDR3 spans 16 amino acids. The germline CDR1 and CDR2 sequences are SGHRS and YFSETQ. For the CDR3, the DNA is TGCGCCAGCAGCTTGGTCAGGGGGCTGGACACCGGGGAGCTGTTTTTT. This sequence encodes CASSLVRGLDTGELFF. Filled out from reference TRBV5-1 and TRBJ2-2, the complete variable domain reads KAGVTQTPRYLIKTRGQQVTLSCSPISGHRSVSWYQQTPGQGLQFLFEYFSETQRNKGNFPGRFSGRQFSNSRSEMNVSTLELGDSALYLCASSLVRGLDTGELFFGEGSRLTVL.

Many counts were recorded for this clonotype. The chain links TRBV24-1 to TRBJ1-5; possibly TRBD1 for D (5 bases). V dropped 6 bases and J dropped 1 base, with 6 bases sitting between them. CDR1 and CDR2 (germline): KGHDR, SFDVKD. There are 13 residues in the CDR3. The CDR3 nucleotides read TGTGCCACCAGTAGACAGAGCAATCAGCCCCAGCATTTT. Its translation: CATSRQSNQPQHF.

This clonotype occurred a few times. CDR3 in amino acids: CASSLLAGDADTQYF. CDR3 nucleotide sequence: TGTGCCAGCAGTCTTCTAGCGGGGGACGCAGATACGCAGTATTTT. V and J are TRBV9 and TRBJ2-3, with TRBD2 identical over 10 bases. CDR1 SGDLS and CDR2 YYNGEE come from the germline V gene. The CDR3 is 15 amino acids. Losses at the gene ends were 5 bases for V and 4 bases for J; bases not matched to a gene: 7.

This clonotype occurred many times. V usage is TRBV7-2 and J usage is TRBJ2-1; unclear D gene. Trimming cost V 5 bases and J 8 bases, with 7 bases left between them. CDR1 is SGHTA and CDR2 is FQGNSA in the germline V gene. The CDR3 is made up of 11 amino acids. This CDR3 reads CASSLVDEQFF. CDR3 nucleotides: TGTGCCAGCAGCCTAGTCGATGAGCAGTTCTTC.

This clonotype showed up many times. Here the CDR3 reads CASSGQGQPQHF. Written as DNA, the CDR3 is TGTGCCAGCAGTGGCCAAGGTCAGCCCCAGCATTTT. The chain carries TRBV12-3 or TRBV12-4 and TRBJ1-5; D remains unclear. The CDR3 is 12 amino acids. V gave up 5 bases and J gave up 6 bases, with 8 bases separating them.

In its sample, this clonotype was seen many times. This sequence joins TRBV7-9 and TRBJ2-7; 9 nucleotides agree with TRBD1. CDR3 length equals 14 residues. With V trimmed by 5 bases and J by 2 bases, 4 bases remained unmatched. Germline V gene sequence: CDR1 SEHNR, CDR2 FQNEAQ (reference sequence). CDR3 DNA: TGTGCCAGCAGCCCTCGGACAGGGGCCTACGAGCAGTACTTC. Translation gives CASSPRTGAYEQYF.

In this sample, this clonotype turned up many times. The chain combines TRBV18 with TRBJ1-5; tentatively, D is TRBD1 (5 bases). The CDR3 is 15 residues long. Germline values: CDR1 KGHSH, CDR2 LQKENI. V lost 3 bases and J lost 9, with 18 bases in between. The CDR3 reads CASSPSDGQGGPQHF. CDR3 DNA sequence: TGTGCCAGCTCACCGTCGGACGGGCAGGGTGGGCCCCAGCATTTT.

This clonotype showed up many times. The CDR3 nucleotides are TGTGCCAGCAGCTTAGCAACAGCAATGAACACTGAAGCTTTCTTT. Protein sequence: CASSLATAMNTEAFF. The rearrangement uses TRBV7-2 and TRBJ1-1; D is unclear. Germline lookup yields CDR1 SGHTA and CDR2 FQGNSA. V shed 0 bases and J shed 0 bases, with 8 bases lying between them. The CDR3 is 15 amino acids.

This clonotype has ten or more counts. The chain recombines TRBV12-3 or TRBV12-4 with TRBJ2-5; TRBD2 is a possible D gene (6 bases). V lost 3 bases to trimming and J lost 5 bases, with 19 bases between them. This CDR3 spans 16 amino acids. CDR3 in DNA: TGTGCCAGCAGTTTCAGGAGGGTCATTCGGGAGGAGACCCAGTACTTC. Amino acids: CASSFRRVIREETQYF.

This clonotype was seen at least ten times. The V gene is TRBV12-3 or TRBV12-4, the J gene TRBJ1-2, with D possibly TRBD1 on 6 matching bases. CDR3 size: 12 residues. Between the trimmed V and J ends, which lost 2 bases and 13 bases, there was a span of 14 bases. The CDR3 sequence: CASSLWGPSSTF. DNA of the CDR3: TGTGCCAGCAGTTTATGGGGGCCATCGAGCACCTTC.

The sample holds many counts of this clonotype. CDR3 sequence reads: CASSHRAGDSYEQYF. CDR3 nucleotides: TGTGCCAGCAGCCACCGAGCGGGGGACTCTTACGAGCAGTACTTC. The chain uses TRBV9 and TRBJ2-7; 8 bases are a match to TRBD2. The germline V gene has CDR1 SGDLS and CDR2 YYNGEE. V trimming: 4 bases; J trimming: 4 bases; junction bases outside the gene matches: 10. This CDR3 is 15 amino acids long.

V usage is TRBV10-2 and J usage is TRBJ1-2; D may be TRBD1 (6 bases). CDR3 size: 11 residues. Deletions cut 8 bases from V and 10 bases from J, with 14 bases between. Germline V gene data show CDR1 as WSHSY and CDR2 as SAAADI. The CDR3 bases are TGCGCCAGCTCAGATACAGGGCTCTACACCTTC. This translates into CASSDTGLYTF.

In its sample, this clonotype was seen many times. V usage is TRBV20-1 and J usage is TRBJ2-1; 8 nucleotides agree with TRBD2. The V and J ends lost 1 base and 3 bases, in that order; junction bases with no gene match: 8. CDR3 length: 16 amino acids. Per germline, CDR1 DFQATT and CDR2 SNEGSKA (reference sequence). DNA for the CDR3: TGCAGTGCTAGAGCCCCCGGCCTAGCGGGCTACAATGAGCAGTTCTTC. Translation gives CSARAPGLAGYNEQFF.

The chain couples TRBV28 to TRBJ2-1, with 9 bases that match TRBD1. This CDR3 region has 15 residues. The V segment lost 5 bases and the J segment 7 bases; nucleotides outside the gene matches: 9. Per germline, CDR1 MDHEN and CDR2 SYDVKM. The CDR3 DNA reads TGTGCCAGCAGTCCCTCCGGGACAGGGTTAAATGAGCAGTTCTTC. Its protein is CASSPSGTGLNEQFF.

This clonotype was found many times. The V call is TRBV20-1, the J call TRBJ1-1, with D maybe TRBD1 (6 bases). There are 14 residues in the CDR3. Trimming removed 0 bases at V and 3 bases at J, with 11 bases between. The germline gives CDR1 DFQATT, CDR2 SNEGSKA (reference sequence). The CDR3, as DNA: TGCAGTGCTAGAGAAGGGGGGCGGGACACTGAAGCTTTCTTT. Encoded protein: CSAREGGRDTEAFF.

This clonotype has ten or more counts. The V gene is TRBV29-1, the J gene TRBJ2-7, with TRBD1 identical over 7 bases. The CDR3 sequence is 14 residues long. After removal of 6 bases from V and 6 bases from J, the junction contained 14 bases not matched to a gene. Germline V lookup: CDR1 SQVTM, CDR2 ANQGSEA. The DNA for the CDR3 is TGCAGCGTACTCAGGGGGACCTGGGGGTCCGAGCAGTACTTC. It is translated as CSVLRGTWGSEQYF.

This clonotype appeared many times. This sequence joins TRBV5-1 and TRBJ2-2; D tentatively fits TRBD1 or TRBD2 (5 bases each). Germline CDR1 is SGHRS and CDR2 is YFSETQ. This CDR3 contains 15 residues. V lost 4 bases and J lost 4, with 14 bases in between. This chain's CDR3 is CASSLEGTATGELFF. CDR3 DNA: TGCGCCAGCAGCCTTGAAGGGACCGCCACCGGGGAGCTGTTTTTT.

The sample holds many counts of this clonotype. V gene TRBV7-2 combines with J gene TRBJ2-5, with TRBD2 identical over 7 bases. J lost 2 bases, V lost 5 bases, and 5 bases had no gene match. Germline CDR1 reads SGHTA; CDR2 reads FQGNSA. There are 14 residues in the CDR3. The CDR3 region has the DNA TGTGCCAGCAGCCCAGGACTAGTTCAAGAGACCCAGTACTTC. Protein: CASSPGLVQETQYF.

This clonotype was seen ten or more times. The V call is TRBV7-2, the J call TRBJ2-3; 7 nucleotides line up with TRBD2. From germline, CDR1 is SGHTA and CDR2 FQGNSA. The CDR3 runs 17 residues. V dropped 0 bases and J dropped 4; count of bases not matched to a gene: 10. This CDR3 reads CASSLAQTSPGADTQYF. The CDR3 nucleotides read TGTGCCAGCAGCTTAGCGCAGACTAGCCCGGGAGCAGATACGCAGTATTTT.

This clonotype was found many times. The chain recombines TRBV6-1 with TRBJ1-4, with D uncertain. Germline-derived CDR1 and CDR2 are MNHNS and SASEGT. The CDR3 sequence is 14 residues long. Trimming removed 6 bases from V and 7 bases from J, with 15 bases in between. The CDR3 region has the DNA TGTGCCAGCAGGCCGGACTTTTTGGGTGAAAAACTGTTTTTT. It codes for CASRPDFLGEKLFF.

This clonotype has at least ten counts. This chain connects TRBV27 to TRBJ1-2; D is possibly TRBD1 (6 bases). The CDR3 covers 17 residues. Germline CDR1 reads MNHEY; CDR2 reads SMNVEV (reference sequence). V lost 0 bases and J lost 4, with 18 bases in between. CDR3 coding DNA: TGTGCCAGCAGTTTATCGGGGACCCAGGGGCGCCTCTATGGCTACACCTTC. It is translated as CASSLSGTQGRLYGYTF.

This clonotype was counted ten times or more. The chain has TRBV5-1 and TRBJ1-5; D unclear. The CDR3 is 16 residues long. The germline V and J ends were trimmed by 4 bases and 2 bases, with 16 bases remaining between them. Germline CDR1 reads SGHRS; CDR2 reads YFSETQ. CDR3 bases: TGCGCCAGCAGCCTAACAGCCTCTGGGGGCAATCAGCCCCAGCATTTT. Amino acid sequence: CASSLTASGGNQPQHF.

Ten or more counts support this clonotype. V and J are TRBV6-2 or TRBV6-3 and TRBJ2-2; possibly TRBD1 or TRBD2 for D (6 bases each). From germline, CDR1 is MNHEY and CDR2 SVGEGT. This CDR3 has 19 amino acids. V was pared by 4 bases and J by 0 bases, with 21 bases between. The CDR3 loop is CASSSPQGREKSNTGELFF. CDR3 nucleotide sequence: TGTGCCAGCAGTTCCCCACAGGGCCGGGAGAAATCGAACACCGGGGAGCTGTTTTTT.

This clonotype was seen at least ten times. The chain employs TRBV12-3 or TRBV12-4 and TRBJ1-1; tentatively, D is TRBD1 (5 bases). With 5 bases removed from V and 3 bases from J, the gap between germline ends came to 16 bases. CDR3 length: 15 amino acids. Written as DNA, the CDR3 is TGTGCCAGCAGTCCTTCGCCCAGAGGGGACACTGAAGCTTTCTTT. It yields the protein CASSPSPRGDTEAFF.

The chain has TRBV5-6 and TRBJ2-1, with unresolved D. Germline loops: CDR1 SGHDT, CDR2 YYEEEE. The V end was cut by 0 bases, the J end by 3 bases, with 13 bases between. This CDR3 contains 16 residues. The DNA for the CDR3 is TGTGCCAGCAGCTTGGGGGCTACAGAATACTACAATGAGCAGTTCTTC. Its translation: CASSLGATEYYNEQFF.

This clonotype was observed many times. The rearrangement joins TRBV19 to TRBJ2-7, with D unclear. Trimming left V 8 bases short and J 3 bases short, with 5 bases between. Per germline, CDR1 LNHDA and CDR2 SQIVND (reference sequence). This CDR3 is built from 10 residues. For the CDR3, the DNA is TGTGCCAGTGGGGACTACGAGCAGTACTTC. Residues: CASGDYEQYF.

This clonotype was seen at least ten times. The chain links TRBV5-1 to TRBJ1-5; 10 bases are shared with TRBD1. J lost 3 bases, V lost 3 bases, and 3 bases had no gene match. This CDR3 region has 15 residues. CDR1 SGHRS and CDR2 YFSETQ come from the germline V gene. CDR3 amino acids: CASSSTGGFNQPQHF. The CDR3 nucleotides are TGCGCCAGCAGCTCGACAGGGGGCTTCAATCAGCCCCAGCATTTT.

This clonotype was observed many times. This chain connects TRBV27 to TRBJ2-1; 7 bases fit TRBD2. Germline CDR1 and CDR2: MNHEY and SMNVEV (reference sequence). The trim removed 5 bases at V and 10 bases at J, leaving 11 bases unmatched. This CDR3 region has 14 residues. The CDR3 bases are TGTGCCAGCAGTCACCGGACTAGTCGGGACGAGCAGTTCTTC. Amino acid sequence: CASSHRTSRDEQFF.